Presented here are 26 T cell receptor beta chains from one specimen sequenced in a study of shared clonotypes between healthy human individuals. The repertoire was sequenced with immunoSEQ multiplex PCR; TCRdb's copy has only in-frame clones and lacks some. The sample has 550,000 to 850,000 clones, about two thirds seen once. Material: memory CD4+ T cells sorted from blood. Specified subset: CD45RA-negative fraction. The receptors here all came from a woman under 40 in good health.

This rearrangement joins TRBV6-6 to TRBJ2-5; D is perhaps TRBD1 (6 bases). The CDR3 is 13 amino acids. The germline V and J ends were trimmed by 5 bases and 2 bases, with 9 bases remaining between them. From germline, CDR1 is MNHNY and CDR2 SVGAGI (reference sequence). The CDR3 sequence: CASSIDRQETQYF. As DNA, the CDR3 is TGTGCCAGCAGTATCGACAGGCAAGAGACCCAGTACTTC.

This sequence joins TRBV5-4 and TRBJ2-1, with 10 bases matching TRBD2. J gave up 3 bases and V 2 bases, and 5 bases lay outside the gene matches. Germline values: CDR1 SGHNT, CDR2 YYREEE (reference sequence). This CDR3 comprises 16 residues. CDR3: CASSFSAGGHYNEQFF. The CDR3 bases are TGTGCCAGCAGCTTTTCAGCGGGAGGGCACTACAATGAGCAGTTCTTC.

This clone was observed a few times. The genes are TRBV19 and TRBJ1-5, with 12 bases matching TRBD1. There are 16 residues in the CDR3. Per germline, CDR1 LNHDA and CDR2 SQIVND (reference sequence). With 4 bases clipped from V and 7 bases from J, the junction kept 8 bases outside the gene matches. Here the CDR3 reads CASSTRDRGQRQPQHF. The CDR3, as DNA: TGTGCCAGTAGTACGCGGGACAGGGGGCAGCGGCAGCCCCAGCATTTT.

This clone was recorded a few times. V usage is TRBV19 and J usage is TRBJ2-5; D perhaps matches TRBD2 (7 bases). The CDR3 covers 15 residues. Germline CDR1 reads LNHDA; CDR2 reads SQIVND (reference sequence). V lost 4 bases and J 4 bases, leaving 16 bases between the germline ends. The CDR3 is CASSTPGGRAETQYF. In DNA form, the CDR3 reads TGTGCCAGTAGTACGCCCGGGGGGCGCGCAGAGACCCAGTACTTC.

This clone appeared a few times. The chain is built from TRBV7-6 and TRBJ2-3, with unresolved D. V lost 5 bases to trimming and J lost 4 bases, with 10 bases between them. Germline V lookup: CDR1 SGHVS, CDR2 FNYEAQ. CDR3 length: 13 residues. The CDR3 region has the DNA TGTGCCAGCAGCCCCTCGAGGCCAGATACGCAGTATTTT. Its translation: CASSPSRPDTQYF.

As regards this clone: It may be a read error: a sequence one base away is much more abundant. Other DNA sequences from this sample encode an identical CDR3 as well. This chain links TRBV7-9 with TRBJ2-3; D is perhaps TRBD1 (5 bases). This CDR3 has 13 amino acids. V lost 10 bases and J lost 5, with 16 bases in between. Germline values: CDR1 SEHNR, CDR2 FQNEAQ (reference sequence). DNA for the CDR3: TGTGCCACGCGGCAGGGTGCGATAGATACGCAGTATTTT. Amino acid sequence: CATRQGAIDTQYF.

The chain has TRBV29-1 and TRBJ1-2; D might be TRBD1 (6 bases). Germline V gene data show CDR1 as SQVTM and CDR2 as ANQGSEA. Trimming left V 3 bases short and J 6 bases short, with 17 bases between. CDR3 length equals 14 residues. The DNA of the CDR3 is TGCAGCGTTGATGGGGTGGCAGGGGCCAATGGCTACACCTTC. Its protein is CSVDGVAGANGYTF.

V gene TRBV28 combines with J gene TRBJ1-1; D not resolved. Germline CDR1 reads MDHEN; CDR2 reads SYDVKM. The CDR3 length is 15 residues. V lost 6 bases to trimming and J lost 3 bases, with 17 bases between them. The CDR3 reads CASRITTTGYTEAFF. The DNA of the CDR3 is TGTGCCAGCAGAATAACTACGACGGGTTACACTGAAGCTTTCTTT.

J is TRBJ2-3 and V is TRBV5-1; TRBD1 might be the D (5 bases). CDR1 is SGHRS, CDR2 YFSETQ, per germline. Trimming took off 4 bases at V and 2 bases at J, with 11 bases between the two ends. This CDR3 spans 14 amino acids. DNA for the CDR3: TGCGCCAGCAGCCTACAGGAGCCCACAGATACGCAGTATTTT. Residues: CASSLQEPTDTQYF.

A note on this clone: At the DNA level, this CDR3 is encoded by other sequences in the same sample as well. The chain has TRBV19 and TRBJ1-1, with D perhaps TRBD1 (5 bases). This CDR3 region has 15 residues. V lost 6 bases to trimming and J lost 3 bases, with 17 bases between them. The germline gives CDR1 LNHDA, CDR2 SQIVND (reference sequence). CDR3 in amino acids: CASSTAGTGYTEAFF. The CDR3 DNA sequence: TGTGCCAGTAGCACAGCCGGGACGGGATACACTGAAGCTTTCTTT.

The chain carries TRBV28 and TRBJ1-3; D may be TRBD1 (5 bases). Deletions cut 5 bases from V and 0 bases from J, with 17 bases between. The CDR3 has 17 amino acids. The germline gives CDR1 MDHEN, CDR2 SYDVKM. Here the CDR3 reads CASSPPVGDRSGNTIYF. The CDR3 DNA is TGTGCCAGCAGTCCCCCCGTTGGGGACCGCTCTGGAAACACCATATATTTT.

The rearrangement links TRBV4-1 to TRBJ2-5; D may be TRBD1 (6 bases). The germline gives CDR1 MGHRA, CDR2 YSYEKL. Trimming left V 0 bases short and J 6 bases short, with 8 bases between. This CDR3 has 13 residues. CDR3 loop: CASSQEDRKTQYF. In nucleotides, the CDR3 is TGCGCCAGCAGCCAAGAGGACAGAAAGACCCAGTACTTC.

This chain's CDR3 is CASSFGASGRASTDTQYF. The CDR3 bases are TGTGCCAGCAGTTTTGGGGCTAGCGGGAGGGCCTCCACAGATACGCAGTATTTT. The chain combines TRBV28 with TRBJ2-3; 12 bases align to TRBD2. Looked up from germline, CDR1 is MDHEN and CDR2 is SYDVKM. The CDR3 spans 18 residues. Trimming removed 3 bases from V and 2 bases from J; junction bases left unmatched: 9.

This clone was recorded a few times. The chain recombines TRBV5-1 with TRBJ2-7, with TRBD1 matching 12 bases. J was trimmed by 4 bases and V by 1 base; bases with no gene match: 6. This CDR3 region has 16 residues. Germline V gives CDR1 SGHRS, CDR2 YFSETQ. Here the CDR3 reads CASSLRSGQGAYEQYF. CDR3 nucleotide sequence: TGCGCCAGCAGCTTGCGGTCGGGACAGGGGGCTTACGAGCAGTACTTC.

This clone was seen ten or more times. The genes are TRBV27 and TRBJ1-1; 9 bases match TRBD1. Losses at the gene ends were 6 bases for V and 1 base for J; bases not matched to a gene: 6. The CDR3 has 15 residues. Germline loops: CDR1 MNHEY, CDR2 SMNVEV (reference sequence). CDR3 sequence reads: CASSFGTGWNTEAFF. The CDR3, as DNA: TGTGCCAGCAGCTTTGGGACAGGGTGGAACACTGAAGCTTTCTTT.

This clone is labeled as medium-sized. The V gene is TRBV10-2, the J gene TRBJ2-1; D is perhaps TRBD2 (5 bases). CDR1 is WSHSY, CDR2 SAAADI, per germline. This CDR3 has 12 amino acids. The V and J ends lost 6 bases and 2 bases respectively, with 5 bases between them. Here the CDR3 reads CASREAYNEQFF. CDR3 DNA sequence: TGCGCCAGCAGGGAGGCCTACAATGAGCAGTTCTTC.

This clone has a count of ten or more. The chain links TRBV9 to TRBJ1-1; 7 bases fit TRBD1. Germline CDR1 is SGDLS and CDR2 is YYNGEE. The CDR3 spans 17 residues. V lost 1 base and J lost 7; bases outside the gene matches: 16. The CDR3 here is CASSVTTMTGSEGEAFF. CDR3 DNA sequence: TGTGCCAGCAGCGTAACTACTATGACAGGGAGTGAGGGTGAAGCTTTCTTT. The complete variable domain, with remaining parts taken from reference TRBV9 and TRBJ1-1, reads DSGVTQTPKHLITATGQRVTLRCSPRSGDLSVYWYQQSLDQGLQFLIQYYNGEERAKGNILERFSAQQFPDLHSELNLSSLELGDSALYFCASSVTTMTGSEGEAFFGQGTRLTVV.

This clone came up once. The rearrangement links TRBV19 to TRBJ1-5, with D unresolved. Germline CDR1 and CDR2: LNHDA and SQIVND (reference sequence). V lost 3 bases to trimming and J lost 1 base, with 13 bases between them. There are 16 residues in the CDR3. The CDR3, as DNA: TGTGCCAGTAGTATCTCTCAGACTTCAAGCAATCAGCCCCAGCATTTT. It specifies CASSISQTSSNQPQHF.

In its sample, this clone was seen once. The rearrangement links TRBV5-4 to TRBJ1-1; D is unresolved. Germline loops: CDR1 SGHNT, CDR2 YYREEE (reference sequence). This CDR3 comprises 14 residues. The V end lost 2 bases, the J end lost 4 bases, and 12 bases lay between the germline ends. The CDR3 sequence: CASSFGLRFTEAFF. DNA for the CDR3: TGTGCCAGCAGCTTTGGACTGAGATTCACTGAAGCTTTCTTT.

This chain links TRBV5-1 with TRBJ1-2; D unresolved. The CDR3 spans 15 residues. The V and J ends lost 4 bases and 2 bases respectively, with 15 bases between them. CDR1 SGHRS and CDR2 YFSETQ come from the germline V gene. As DNA, the CDR3 is TGCGCCAGCAGCCCTCTGGGCGGTGAAAACTATGGCTACACCTTC. It encodes CASSPLGGENYGYTF.

The chain couples TRBV7-2 to TRBJ1-1; D not certain. This CDR3 has 15 residues. Trimming removed 5 bases from V and 2 bases from J, with 15 bases in between. Germline assignment: CDR1 SGHTA and CDR2 FQGNSA. CDR3 amino acids: CASSQTDRANTEAFF. For the CDR3, the DNA is TGTGCCAGCAGCCAAACAGATAGGGCCAACACTGAAGCTTTCTTT.

Turning to this clone: Different DNA sequences within this sample yield the same CDR3. This chain joins TRBV28 and TRBJ1-1; no clear D gene. Trimming pared 2 bases from V and 0 bases from J, leaving 7 bases between. The CDR3 is 14 residues long. Germline V gene lookup returns CDR1 MDHEN and CDR2 SYDVKM. For the CDR3, the DNA is TGTGCCAGCAGTTTAACGGGAATGAACACTGAAGCTTTCTTT. This gives the protein CASSLTGMNTEAFF.

The chain employs TRBV9 and TRBJ1-3, with a possible D match to TRBD1 (5 bases). Looked up from germline, CDR1 is SGDLS and CDR2 is YYNGEE. CDR3 size: 15 residues. Trimming took 6 bases from V and 3 from J, leaving 16 bases between them. CDR3 in amino acids: CASKRGDSIGNTIYF. The CDR3 DNA reads as TGTGCCAGCAAACGGGGGGACTCTATTGGAAACACCATATATTTT.

The chain has TRBV29-1 and TRBJ2-1; D is possibly TRBD1 (6 bases). The V and J ends lost 0 bases and 10 bases respectively, with 28 bases between them. This CDR3 has 18 residues. Germline CDR1 SQVTM, CDR2 ANQGSEA. The CDR3 DNA reads TGCAGCGTTGAAGATCCCTCTGGAAGCGGCAGAGGGGGAAGGGAGCAGTTCTTC. This translates into CSVEDPSGSGRGGREQFF.

The genes are TRBV10-2 and TRBJ2-7, with D maybe TRBD1 (6 bases). V gave up 8 bases and J gave up 2 bases, with 13 bases separating them. The CDR3 runs 13 residues. Germline V CDR1 and CDR2: WSHSY, SAAADI. CDR3 residues: CASGRGNPYEQYF. CDR3 nucleotide sequence: TGCGCCAGCGGCAGGGGTAATCCCTACGAGCAGTACTTC.

The V call is TRBV7-6, the J call TRBJ2-2; a possible D gene is TRBD2 (5 bases). This CDR3 region has 16 residues. V was clipped by 5 bases and J by 6 bases, with 19 bases between them. The germline CDR1 and CDR2 sequences are SGHVS and FNYEAQ. CDR3 nucleotide sequence: TGTGCCAGCAGCACGACCCCGGGATCTTACCCCGGGGAGCTGTTTTTT. Its protein product is CASSTTPGSYPGELFF.